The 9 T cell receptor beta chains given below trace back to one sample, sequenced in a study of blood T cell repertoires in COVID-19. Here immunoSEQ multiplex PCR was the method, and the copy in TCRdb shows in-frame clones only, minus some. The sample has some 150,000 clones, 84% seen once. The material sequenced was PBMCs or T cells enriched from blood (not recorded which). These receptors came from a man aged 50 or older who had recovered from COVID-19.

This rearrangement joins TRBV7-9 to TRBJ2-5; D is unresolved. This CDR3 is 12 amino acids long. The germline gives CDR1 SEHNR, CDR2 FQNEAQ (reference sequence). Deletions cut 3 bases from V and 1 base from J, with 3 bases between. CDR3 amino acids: CASSFSQETQYF. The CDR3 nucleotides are TGTGCCAGCAGCTTCAGCCAAGAGACCCAGTACTTC.

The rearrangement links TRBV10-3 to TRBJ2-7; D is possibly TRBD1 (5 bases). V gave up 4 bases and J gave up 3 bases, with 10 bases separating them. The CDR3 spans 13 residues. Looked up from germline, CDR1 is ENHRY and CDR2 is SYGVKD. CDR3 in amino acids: CAISVDSRYEQYF. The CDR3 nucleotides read TGTGCCATCAGTGTAGACAGCCGCTACGAGCAGTACTTC.

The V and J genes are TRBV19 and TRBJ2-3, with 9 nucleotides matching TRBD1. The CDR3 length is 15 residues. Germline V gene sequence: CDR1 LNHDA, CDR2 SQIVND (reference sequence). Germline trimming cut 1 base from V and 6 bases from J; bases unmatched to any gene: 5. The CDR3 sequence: CASSIVGTGTDTQYF. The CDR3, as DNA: TGTGCCAGTAGTATAGTAGGGACAGGGACCGATACGCAGTATTTT.

This CDR3 reads CASSLWSHLGGTNQPQHF. In nucleotides, the CDR3 is TGCGCCAGCAGCTTGTGGTCCCATTTGGGGGGGACCAATCAGCCCCAGCATTTT. The chain carries TRBV5-1 and TRBJ1-5, with a weak D call TRBD1 (5 bases). The CDR3 is made up of 18 amino acids. V gave up 1 base and J gave up 3 bases, with 20 bases separating them. Germline V gene data show CDR1 as SGHRS and CDR2 as YFSETQ.

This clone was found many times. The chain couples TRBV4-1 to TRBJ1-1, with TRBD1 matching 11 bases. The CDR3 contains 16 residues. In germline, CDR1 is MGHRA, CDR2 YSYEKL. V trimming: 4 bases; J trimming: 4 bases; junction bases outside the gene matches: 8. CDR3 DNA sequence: TGCGCCAGCAGCCTAGGGACAGGGGGTGTGGGCACTGAAGCTTTCTTT. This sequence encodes CASSLGTGGVGTEAFF.

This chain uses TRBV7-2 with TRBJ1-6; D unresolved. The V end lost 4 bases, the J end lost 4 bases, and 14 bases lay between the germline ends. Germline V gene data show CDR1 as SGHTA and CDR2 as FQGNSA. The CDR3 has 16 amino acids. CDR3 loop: CASSSQPAGYNSPLHF. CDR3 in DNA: TGTGCCAGCAGCTCCCAACCGGCGGGTTATAATTCACCCCTCCACTTT.

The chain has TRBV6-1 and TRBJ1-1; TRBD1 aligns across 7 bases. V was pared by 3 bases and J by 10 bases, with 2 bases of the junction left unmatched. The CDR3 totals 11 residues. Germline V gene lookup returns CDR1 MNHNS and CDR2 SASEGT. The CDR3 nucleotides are TGTGCCAGCAGTGATGAGGGGGCAGCTTTCTTT. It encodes CASSDEGAAFF.

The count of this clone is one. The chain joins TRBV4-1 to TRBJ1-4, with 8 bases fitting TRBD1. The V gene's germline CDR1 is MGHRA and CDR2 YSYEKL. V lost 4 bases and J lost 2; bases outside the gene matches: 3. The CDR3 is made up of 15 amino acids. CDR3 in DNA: TGCGCCAGCAGCCTCGACAGGGGCACTAATGAAAAACTGTTTTTT. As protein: CASSLDRGTNEKLFF.

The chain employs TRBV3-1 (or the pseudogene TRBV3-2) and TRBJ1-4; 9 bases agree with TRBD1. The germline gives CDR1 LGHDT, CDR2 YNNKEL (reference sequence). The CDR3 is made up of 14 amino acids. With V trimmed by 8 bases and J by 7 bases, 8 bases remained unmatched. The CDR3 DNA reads TGTGCCAGCCATCGGGGACAGGGAGTTGAAAAACTGTTTTTT. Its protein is CASHRGQGVEKLFF.